Listed below are T cell receptor beta chains from one sample, sequenced in a study of T cells in Graves' hyperthyroidism and ophthalmopathy. TCRdb re-analysed the multiplex PCR reads in MiXCR, keeping a single row per CDR3 protein. The data hold over 350,000 distinct CDR3 sequences, with roughly 14% observed a single time. What was sequenced was blood. The receptor source for this set is a man aged 18 to 29 with Graves' ophthalmopathy. CDR3s include the opening cysteine and the closing phenylalanine or tryptophan. The D gene is left open where the match is weak. Clone size appears in some rows only: once, few, many, or a class for an expanded clone.

V	J	D	size	CDR3	DNA
TRBV2	TRBJ1-2	TRBD1	many	CASSFTGQGAGGYTF	TGTGCCAGCAGTTTCACGGGACAGGGGGCGGGTGGCTACACCTTC
TRBV29-1	TRBJ2-1	TRBD2	many	CSVSGLAGAGEQFF	TGCAGCGTCTCCGGACTAGCGGGAGCGGGTGAGCAGTTCTTC
TRBV7-6	TRBJ2-5	TRBD2	many	CASSLVPGLAGKGRETQYF	TGTGCCAGCAGCTTAGTTCCGGGACTAGCGGGGAAGGGGCGAGAGACCCAGTACTTC
TRBV11-2	TRBJ2-1	NA	NA	CASSLRVMQNNEQFF	TGTGCCAGCAGCTTAAGAGTGATGCAGAACAATGAGCAGTTCTTC
TRBV20-1	TRBJ2-4	TRBD2	few	CSGSGILNIQYF	TGCAGTGGTAGCGGGATTCTAAACATTCAGTACTTC
TRBV6-4	TRBJ1-1	NA	NA	CASSDPAGGANTEAFF	TGTGCCAGCAGTGACCCGGCAGGTGGCGCCAACACTGAAGCTTTCTTT
TRBV6-1	TRBJ2-5	NA	many	CASRSHYGFQETQYF	TGTGCCAGCAGGTCCCATTACGGGTTCCAAGAGACCCAGTACTTC
TRBV11-2	TRBJ1-2	NA	once	CASSSGGGRPVYYGYTF	TGTGCCAGCAGCTCGGGCGGGGGGCGCCCGGTGTACTATGGCTACACCTTC
TRBV5-6	TRBJ2-5	TRBD1	NA	CASSSFRQGQETQYF	TGTGCCAGCAGCTCTTTCCGACAGGGTCAAGAGACCCAGTACTTC
TRBV4-2	TRBJ2-5	NA	many	CASSQVLAGNSPEETQYF	TGTGCCAGCAGCCAAGTCCTAGCAGGGAATTCGCCGGAAGAGACCCAGTACTTC
TRBV20-1	TRBJ2-7	TRBD2	NA	CSATGTIYEQYF	TGCAGTGCCACCGGGACTATCTACGAGCAGTACTTC
TRBV10-3	TRBJ1-1	TRBD1	many	CAIRNARGQRTEAFF	TGTGCCATCAGAAACGCCAGGGGGCAGAGGACTGAAGCTTTCTTT
TRBV13	TRBJ2-7	NA	many	CASSRMSETPISYEQYF	TGTGCCAGCAGCCGAATGTCGGAGACTCCAATCTCCTACGAGCAGTACTTC
TRBV7-9	TRBJ2-7	TRBD2	few	CASSFSFGGLAGDSYEQYF	TGTGCCAGCAGCTTTTCATTTGGGGGACTAGCGGGAGATAGCTACGAGCAGTACTTC
TRBV2	TRBJ1-1	NA	many	CASSEQRGFEAFF	TGTGCCAGCAGTGAACAGAGGGGATTCGAAGCTTTCTTT
TRBV30	TRBJ2-1	TRBD2	many	CAWSQVSGSSYNEQFF	TGTGCCTGGAGTCAAGTTAGCGGGAGCTCCTACAATGAGCAGTTCTTC
TRBV6-1	TRBJ2-1	NA	many	CASSGLITYNEQFF	TGTGCCAGCAGTGGACTCATTACCTACAATGAGCAGTTCTTC
TRBV6-1	TRBJ1-6	TRBD1	many	CASSERTGENSPLHF	TGTGCCAGCAGTGAGAGGACAGGGGAAAATTCACCCCTCCACTTT
TRBV6-2/TRBV6-3	TRBJ2-5	NA	many	CASSTDQETQYF	TGTGCCAGCAGTACAGATCAAGAGACCCAGTACTTC
TRBV12-3/TRBV12-4	TRBJ2-3	TRBD2	NA	CASSGFGTSGFTDTQYF	TGTGCCAGCAGTGGGTTCGGGACTAGCGGATTCACAGATACGCAGTATTTT
TRBV7-2	TRBJ1-1	TRBD1	many	CASRVQGGATEAFF	TGTGCCAGTCGTGTGCAGGGGGGGGCCACTGAAGCTTTCTTT
TRBV20-1	TRBJ2-7	NA	many	CSARDMRLAASLKEQYF	TGCAGTGCTAGAGATATGAGGTTGGCAGCCTCTTTGAAGGAGCAGTACTTC
TRBV11-1	TRBJ2-3	TRBD2	many	CASSIGTSGTSTDTQYF	TGTGCCAGCAGCATCGGGACTAGCGGGACTAGCACAGATACGCAGTATTTT
TRBV12-3/TRBV12-4	TRBJ1-5	NA	many	CASSLMGDQPQHF	TGTGCCAGCAGTTTAATGGGGGATCAGCCCCAGCATTTT
TRBV12-3/TRBV12-4	TRBJ2-3	NA	many	CASTHKSRDTQYF	TGTGCCAGCACCCATAAGAGCCGAGATACGCAGTATTTT
TRBV6-6	TRBJ2-2	TRBD1	many	CASSYEGAANTGELFF	TGTGCCAGCAGTTACGAGGGGGCTGCGAACACCGGGGAGCTGTTTTTT
TRBV29-1	TRBJ1-2	TRBD1	many	CSVTGTGFGYTF	TGCAGCGTGACCGGGACAGGGTTTGGCTACACCTTC
TRBV5-6	TRBJ2-1	NA	NA	CASSLAHGEQFF	TGTGCCAGCAGCTTGGCACACGGCGAGCAGTTCTTC
TRBV27	TRBJ2-7	NA	many	CASSRDPHYEQYF	TGTGCCAGCAGTCGGGACCCTCACTACGAGCAGTACTTC
TRBV19	TRBJ2-7	TRBD1	many	CASSIGQGSYEQYF	TGTGCCAGCAGTATTGGACAGGGGAGCTACGAGCAGTACTTC
TRBV14	TRBJ2-2	NA	many	CASSRTANTGELFF	TGTGCCAGCAGCCGAACGGCGAACACCGGGGAGCTGTTTTTT
TRBV7-9	TRBJ1-4	NA	NA	CASSLKGPTNEKLFF	TGTGCCAGCAGCTTAAAGGGACCAACTAATGAAAAACTGTTTTTT
TRBV5-1	TRBJ2-3	NA	many	CASSRETPTDTQYF	TGCGCCAGCAGCCGCGAGACCCCCACAGATACGCAGTATTTT
TRBV29-1	TRBJ2-7	NA	few	CSVGRRRRYEQYF	TGCAGCGTTGGACGACGCAGACGGTACGAGCAGTACTTC
TRBV19	TRBJ2-3	NA	few	CASSMSQLTDTQFF	TGTGCCAGTAGTATGAGTCAGCTCACAGATACGCAGTTTTTT
TRBV2	TRBJ1-3	NA	NA	CASTTGNTIYF	TGTGCCAGCACAACCGGAAACACCATATATTTT
TRBV20-1	TRBJ2-1	NA	NA	CSASHPGYPNNEQFF	TGCAGTGCTAGTCACCCGGGATACCCGAACAATGAGCAGTTCTTC
TRBV20-1	TRBJ2-6	TRBD1	NA	CSAGPTGIPSGANVLTF	TGCAGTGCTGGGCCGACAGGGATCCCCTCTGGGGCCAACGTCCTGACTTTC
TRBV4-1	TRBJ2-1	NA	few	CASSQDQGAYEQFF	TGCGCCAGCAGCCAAGACCAGGGAGCCTACGAGCAGTTCTTC
TRBV7-9	TRBJ1-5	NA	few	CASSLNSRESNQPQHF	TGTGCCAGCAGCTTAAATAGCAGGGAAAGCAATCAGCCCCAGCATTTT
TRBV2	TRBJ2-1	NA	many	CASIRGIQVGYNEQFF	TGTGCCAGTATACGGGGGATACAGGTTGGGTACAATGAGCAGTTCTTC